The present T cell receptor (beta chain) was sequenced within a study of blood T cell repertoires in COVID-19. TCRdb keeps only in-frame clones here, not all; method: immunoSEQ multiplex PCR. The sample lists 53,000 or so clones, about 76% seen once, with 35% to 55% in the top ten. The CDR3 is made up of 14 amino acids. The V gene's germline CDR1 is SGHTA and CDR2 FQGTGA. V gave up 5 bases and J gave up 1 base; unmatched junction bases: 4. The receptor was isolated from a man in his 70s with active or convalescent COVID-19. Sequenced material: peripheral blood. This chain connects TRBV7-3 to TRBJ1-1, with 7 bases aligning to TRBD1. CDR3 sequence reads: CASSRTGANTEAFF. The CDR3 region has the DNA TGTGCCAGCAGCCGAACAGGGGCGAACACTGAAGCTTTCTTT.